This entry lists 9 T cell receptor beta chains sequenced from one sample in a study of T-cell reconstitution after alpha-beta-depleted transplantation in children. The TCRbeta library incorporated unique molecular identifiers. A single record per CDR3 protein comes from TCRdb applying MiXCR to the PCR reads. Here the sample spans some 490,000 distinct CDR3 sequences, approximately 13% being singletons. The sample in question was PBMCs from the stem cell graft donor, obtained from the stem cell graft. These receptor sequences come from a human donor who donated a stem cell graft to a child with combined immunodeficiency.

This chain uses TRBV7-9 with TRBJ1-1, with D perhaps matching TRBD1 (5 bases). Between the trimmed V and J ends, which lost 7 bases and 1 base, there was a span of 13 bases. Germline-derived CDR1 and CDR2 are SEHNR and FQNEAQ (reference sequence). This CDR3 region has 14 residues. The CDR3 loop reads CASTAGVPNTEAFF. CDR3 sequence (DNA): TGTGCCAGCACCGCGGGGGTACCGAACACTGAAGCTTTCTTT.

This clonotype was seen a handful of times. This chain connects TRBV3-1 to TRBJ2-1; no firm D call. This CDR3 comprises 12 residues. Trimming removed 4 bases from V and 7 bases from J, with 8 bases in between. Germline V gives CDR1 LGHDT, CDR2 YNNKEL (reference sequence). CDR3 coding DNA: TGTGCCAGCAGCCGACATGCGAATGAGCAGTTCTTC. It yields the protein CASSRHANEQFF.

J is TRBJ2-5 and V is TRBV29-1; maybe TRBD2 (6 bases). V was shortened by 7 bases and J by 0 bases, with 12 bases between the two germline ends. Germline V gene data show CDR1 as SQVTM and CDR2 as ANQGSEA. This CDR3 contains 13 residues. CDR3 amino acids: CSARRGDQETQYF. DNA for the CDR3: TGCAGCGCAAGGCGGGGAGACCAAGAGACCCAGTACTTC.

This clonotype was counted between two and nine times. This chain's CDR3 is CAISESFGNYGYTF. The CDR3 DNA reads TGTGCCATCAGTGAGTCTTTCGGAAACTATGGCTACACCTTC. V gene TRBV10-3 combines with J gene TRBJ1-2, with D hard to call. V was shortened by 0 bases and J by 2 bases, with 7 bases between the two germline ends. Germline V CDR1 and CDR2: ENHRY, SYGVKD. The CDR3 sequence is 14 residues long.

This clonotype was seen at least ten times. The CDR3 loop is CASSYLARTSDEQFF. DNA of the CDR3: TGTGCCAGCAGCTATTTGGCGAGGACTAGCGATGAGCAGTTCTTC. The chain recombines TRBV5-6 with TRBJ2-1; TRBD2 matches at 9 bases. Trimming cost V 3 bases and J 8 bases; bases outside gene matches: 9. This CDR3 has 15 amino acids. Germline V gene data show CDR1 as SGHDT and CDR2 as YYEEEE.

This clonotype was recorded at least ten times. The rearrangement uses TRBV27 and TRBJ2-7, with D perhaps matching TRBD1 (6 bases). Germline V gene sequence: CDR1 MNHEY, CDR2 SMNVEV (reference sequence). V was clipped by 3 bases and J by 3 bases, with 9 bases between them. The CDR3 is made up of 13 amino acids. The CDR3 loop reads CASSFGQFYEQYF. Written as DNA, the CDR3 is TGTGCCAGCAGTTTCGGACAGTTCTACGAGCAGTACTTC.

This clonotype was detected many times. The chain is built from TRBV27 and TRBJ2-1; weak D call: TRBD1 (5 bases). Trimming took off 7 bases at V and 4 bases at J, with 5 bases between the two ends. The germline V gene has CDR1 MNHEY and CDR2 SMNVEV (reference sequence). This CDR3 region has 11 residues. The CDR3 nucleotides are TGTGCCAGCAAGGGGTACAATGAGCAGTTCTTC. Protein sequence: CASKGYNEQFF.

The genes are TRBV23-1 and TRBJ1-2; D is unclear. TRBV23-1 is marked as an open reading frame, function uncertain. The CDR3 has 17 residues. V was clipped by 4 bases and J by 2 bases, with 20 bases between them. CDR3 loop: CASSRIRTPRGNYGYTF. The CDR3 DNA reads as TGCGCCAGCAGTCGTATCAGGACCCCCAGAGGAAACTATGGCTACACCTTC.

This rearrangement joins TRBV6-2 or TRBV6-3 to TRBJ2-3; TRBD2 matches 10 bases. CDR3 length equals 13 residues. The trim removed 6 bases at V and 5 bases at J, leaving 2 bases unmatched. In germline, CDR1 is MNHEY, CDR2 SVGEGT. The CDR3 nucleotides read TGTGCCAGCAGAAGACTAGCGGGAGATACGCAGTATTTT. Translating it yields CASRRLAGDTQYF.